These 9 T cell receptor beta chains share one sample of origin, sequenced in a study of blood T cell repertoires in COVID-19. The data were produced by immunoSEQ multiplex PCR, yet TCRdb's version contains in-frame clones alone and is incomplete. The table includes 12,000 or so clones, roughly 90% detected once. The material sequenced was peripheral blood. The origin of the receptors is a man between 65 and 79 years old with active COVID-19.

The chain links TRBV5-1 to TRBJ1-1; 10 positions agree with TRBD1. CDR1 SGHRS and CDR2 YFSETQ come from the germline V gene. Trimming removed 4 bases from V and 6 bases from J; junction bases left unmatched: 9. The CDR3 length is 15 residues. CDR3 region: CASSPRQGALSEAFF. In nucleotides, the CDR3 is TGCGCCAGCAGCCCCCGACAGGGGGCGCTTTCTGAAGCTTTCTTT.

The J gene is TRBJ1-1, the V gene TRBV5-1; the match to TRBD1 covers 9 bases. Trimming removed 4 bases from V and 4 bases from J; junction bases left unmatched: 8. The CDR3 loop spans 15 amino acids. The germline CDR1 and CDR2 sequences are SGHRS and YFSETQ. The CDR3 sequence is CASSVRTGDGTEAFF. The CDR3 DNA reads as TGCGCCAGCAGCGTAAGGACAGGGGATGGCACTGAAGCTTTCTTT.

CDR3 in DNA: TGCACCAGCAGCCTTAAAGGACAGGGCAATTCACCCCTCCACTTT. Translating it yields CTSSLKGQGNSPLHF. The chain combines TRBV1 with TRBJ1-6; the tabulated D call, TRBD1, remains unverified against the DNA. TRBV1 is tagged as a pseudogene. The CDR3 is 15 amino acids.

This clone occurred once. The chain recombines TRBV4-3 with TRBJ1-6, with 7 bases fitting TRBD1. The CDR3 is 18 amino acids. Losses at the gene ends were 1 base for V and 0 bases for J; bases not matched to a gene: 6. Looked up from germline, CDR1 is LGHNA and CDR2 is YSLEER. In nucleotides, the CDR3 is TGCGCCAGCAGCCAAGGCAGACAGGGTAGCTCCTATAATTCACCCCTCCACTTT. This encodes CASSQGRQGSSYNSPLHF.

The chain recombines TRBV3-1 (or the pseudogene TRBV3-2) with TRBJ2-2; tentative D call: TRBD2 (5 bases). CDR3 length: 14 amino acids. The V end lost 2 bases, the J end lost 4 bases, and 8 bases lay between the germline ends. The germline gives CDR1 LGHDT, CDR2 YNNKEL (reference sequence). CDR3 protein: CASSQSGVTGELFF. In DNA form, the CDR3 reads TGTGCCAGCAGCCAATCCGGGGTCACCGGGGAGCTGTTTTTT.

The chain is built from TRBV5-4 and TRBJ2-7; 12 bases agree with TRBD2. This CDR3 region has 16 residues. From germline, CDR1 is SGHNT and CDR2 YYREEE (reference sequence). V shed 4 bases and J 1 base; nucleotides not matched to a gene: 6. The CDR3 DNA reads as TGTGCCAGCAGCCCTGGACTAGCGGGAAGGTCCTACGAGCAGTACTTC. Residues: CASSPGLAGRSYEQYF.

The chain has TRBV2 and TRBJ2-6, with 8 bases fitting TRBD1. With 6 bases clipped from V and 0 bases from J, the junction kept 13 bases outside the gene matches. Germline V gives CDR1 SNHLY, CDR2 FYNNEI. The CDR3 covers 19 residues. The DNA for the CDR3 is TGTGCCAGCAGCTATACTCTAGGACAGGGCCTCTCTGGGGCCAACGTCCTGACTTTC. The encoded protein is CASSYTLGQGLSGANVLTF.

This chain connects TRBV6-5 to TRBJ2-7; D may be TRBD2 (5 bases). CDR3 length equals 13 residues. The V gene's germline CDR1 is MNHEY and CDR2 SVGAGI. V lost 6 bases, J lost 7 bases, and 16 bases lay in between. The CDR3 protein is CASSPGFEGEQYF. The CDR3, as DNA: TGTGCCAGCAGCCCGGGATTCGAAGGGGAGCAGTACTTC.

This rearrangement joins TRBV4-1 to TRBJ1-2, with TRBD1 identical over 12 bases. This CDR3 is 17 amino acids long. Losses at the gene ends were 4 bases for V and 5 bases for J; bases not matched to a gene: 11. Germline loops: CDR1 MGHRA, CDR2 YSYEKL. CDR3 in DNA: TGCGCCAGCAGCCCTCACCCGGGACAGGGGGCCCCTTATGGCTACACCTTC. As protein: CASSPHPGQGAPYGYTF.